This TCR beta chain stems from a study of cytomegalovirus exposure and HLA in healthy donors. CDR3 length equals 16 residues. Germline-derived CDR1 and CDR2 are SEHNR and FQNEAQ (reference sequence). The J segment lost 6 bases and the V segment lost 5 bases, leaving 7 bases of the junction unmatched. A multiplex PCR was run with 60 Vbeta primers and 13 Jbeta primers. Generated by immunoSEQ multiplex PCR, the TCRdb table keeps only in-frame clones and is missing some. The repertoire has about 180,000 clones, 77% of them found once; the top ten carry less than 1.5%. The specimen was PBMCs. The chain uses TRBV7-9 and TRBJ2-3, with 14 nucleotides matching TRBD2. This receptor was taken from a man aged 18 to 29 in good health and CMV-seronegative. This chain's CDR3 is CASSPGLAGVRDTQYF. The CDR3 DNA reads as TGTGCCAGCAGCCCGGGACTAGCGGGAGTCCGGGATACGCAGTATTTT.